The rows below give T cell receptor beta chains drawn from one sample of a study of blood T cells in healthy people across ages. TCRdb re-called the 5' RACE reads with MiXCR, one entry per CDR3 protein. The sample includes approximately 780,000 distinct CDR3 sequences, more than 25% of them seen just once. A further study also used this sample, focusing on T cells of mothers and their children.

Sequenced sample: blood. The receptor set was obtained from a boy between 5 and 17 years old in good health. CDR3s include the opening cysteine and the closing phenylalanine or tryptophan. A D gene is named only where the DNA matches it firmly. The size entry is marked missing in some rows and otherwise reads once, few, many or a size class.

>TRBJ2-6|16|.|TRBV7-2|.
CASSPSHNSGANVLTF
TGTGCCAGCAGCCCTTCCCATAACTCTGGGGCCAACGTCCTGACTTTC
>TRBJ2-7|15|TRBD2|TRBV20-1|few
CSARRTSGGYYEQYF
TGCAGTGCTAGGCGTACTAGCGGGGGATACTACGAGCAGTACTTC
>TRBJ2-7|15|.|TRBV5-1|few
CASSLNLRVNYEQYF
TGCGCCAGCAGCTTAAATCTCCGGGTAAACTACGAGCAGTACTTC
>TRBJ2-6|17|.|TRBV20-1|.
CSAKKQGTPPGANVLTF
TGCAGTGCTAAGAAACAGGGGACTCCCCCTGGGGCCAACGTCCTGACTTTC
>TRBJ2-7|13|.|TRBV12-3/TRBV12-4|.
CASWGTNSYEQYF
TGTGCCAGCTGGGGCACTAACTCCTACGAGCAGTACTTC
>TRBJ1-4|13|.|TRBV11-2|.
CASSGSSRKKLFF
TGTGCCAGCAGCGGAAGCTCACGGAAAAAACTGTTTTTT
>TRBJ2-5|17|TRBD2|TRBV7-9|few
CASSFGLAGGYQETQYF
TGTGCCAGCAGTTTCGGACTAGCGGGGGGTTACCAAGAGACCCAGTACTTC
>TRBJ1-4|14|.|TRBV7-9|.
CASRAVGGGEKLFF
TGTGCCAGCAGGGCAGTGGGGGGAGGCGAAAAACTGTTTTTT
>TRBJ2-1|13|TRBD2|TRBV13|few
CASMGGGLDEQFF
TGTGCCAGCATGGGCGGGGGTCTGGATGAGCAGTTCTTC
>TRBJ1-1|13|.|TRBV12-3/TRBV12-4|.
CASSLVAGTEAFF
TGTGCCAGCAGTTTAGTTGCAGGGACTGAAGCTTTCTTT
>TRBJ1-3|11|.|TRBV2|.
CASYGGNTIYF
TGTGCCAGTTATGGGGGAAACACCATATATTTT
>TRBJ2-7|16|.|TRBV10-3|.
CAISQVRLTAVNEQYF
TGTGCCATCAGTCAGGTGAGGTTGACAGCCGTTAACGAGCAGTACTTC
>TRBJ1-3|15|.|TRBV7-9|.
CASSPGSNSGNTIYF
TGTGCCAGCAGCCCTGGATCGAACTCTGGAAACACCATATATTTT
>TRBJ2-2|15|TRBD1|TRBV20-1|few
CSAPRTGRNTGELFF
TGCAGTGCCCCCCGGACAGGGCGGAACACCGGGGAGCTGTTTTTT
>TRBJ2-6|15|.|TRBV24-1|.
CATSDLRSGANVLTF
TGTGCCACCAGTGATTTACGTTCTGGGGCCAACGTCCTGACTTTC
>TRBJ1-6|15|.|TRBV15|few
CATSRRGTENSPLHF
TGTGCCACCAGCAGACGAGGGACGGAGAATTCACCCCTCCACTTT
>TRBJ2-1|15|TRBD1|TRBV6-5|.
CASRGRDRGVREQFF
TGTGCCAGCAGGGGCCGGGACAGGGGCGTACGTGAGCAGTTCTTC
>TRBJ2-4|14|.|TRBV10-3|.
CAISESQGTNIQYF
TGTGCCATCAGTGAGTCGCAGGGGACCAACATTCAGTACTTC
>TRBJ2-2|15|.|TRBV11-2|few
CASSLVRAKSGELFF
TGTGCCAGCAGCTTAGTAAGGGCGAAGAGCGGGGAGCTGTTTTTT
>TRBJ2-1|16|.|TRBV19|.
CASSSRQVRGYNEQFF
TGTGCCAGTAGTTCCAGACAGGTTCGAGGCTACAATGAGCAGTTCTTC
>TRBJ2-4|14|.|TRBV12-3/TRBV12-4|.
CASSPLVAKNIQYF
TGTGCCAGCAGTCCCCTAGTAGCCAAAAACATTCAGTACTTC
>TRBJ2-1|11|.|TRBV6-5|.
CASRQFSEQFF
TGTGCCAGCAGGCAGTTCAGCGAGCAGTTCTTC
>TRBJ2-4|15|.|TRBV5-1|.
CASSLSWSAKNIQYF
TGCGCCAGCAGTCTTTCGTGGTCAGCCAAAAACATTCAGTACTTC
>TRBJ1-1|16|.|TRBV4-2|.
CASSQVQAIMNTEAFF
TGTGCCAGCAGCCAAGTGCAGGCGATAATGAACACTGAAGCTTTCTTT
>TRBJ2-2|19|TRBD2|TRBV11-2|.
CASSLGWGTSGGIGGELFF
TGTGCCAGCAGCTTAGGCTGGGGGACTAGCGGGGGAATTGGCGGGGAGCTGTTTTTT
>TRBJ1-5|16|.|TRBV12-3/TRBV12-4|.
CASSRDGGSSNQPQHF
TGTGCCAGCAGTCGGGACGGGGGATCTAGCAATCAGCCCCAGCATTTT
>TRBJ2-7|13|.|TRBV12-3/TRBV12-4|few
CASSSRLTHEQYF
TGTGCCAGCAGCTCCCGACTGACCCACGAGCAGTACTTC
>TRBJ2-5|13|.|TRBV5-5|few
CASSQYRVKTQYF
TGTGCCAGCAGCCAATACAGGGTAAAGACCCAGTACTTC
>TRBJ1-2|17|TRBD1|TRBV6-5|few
CASSGGQSPSANYGYTF
TGTGCCAGCAGTGGGGGACAGTCTCCCTCAGCTAACTATGGCTACACCTTC
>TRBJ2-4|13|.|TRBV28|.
CASRFRRRGIQYF
TGTGCCAGCAGATTCCGCAGGCGGGGAATTCAGTACTTC
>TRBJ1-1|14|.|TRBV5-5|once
CASSLVAKNTEAFF
TGTGCCAGCAGCTTGGTTGCGAAGAACACTGAAGCTTTCTTT
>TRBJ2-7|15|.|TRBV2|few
CATAREGGASYEQYF
TGTGCCACTGCTAGGGAAGGGGGGGCATCCTACGAGCAGTACTTC
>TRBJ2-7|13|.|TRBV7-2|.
CASSLVQVHEQYF
TGTGCCAGCAGCTTAGTACAGGTCCACGAGCAGTACTTC